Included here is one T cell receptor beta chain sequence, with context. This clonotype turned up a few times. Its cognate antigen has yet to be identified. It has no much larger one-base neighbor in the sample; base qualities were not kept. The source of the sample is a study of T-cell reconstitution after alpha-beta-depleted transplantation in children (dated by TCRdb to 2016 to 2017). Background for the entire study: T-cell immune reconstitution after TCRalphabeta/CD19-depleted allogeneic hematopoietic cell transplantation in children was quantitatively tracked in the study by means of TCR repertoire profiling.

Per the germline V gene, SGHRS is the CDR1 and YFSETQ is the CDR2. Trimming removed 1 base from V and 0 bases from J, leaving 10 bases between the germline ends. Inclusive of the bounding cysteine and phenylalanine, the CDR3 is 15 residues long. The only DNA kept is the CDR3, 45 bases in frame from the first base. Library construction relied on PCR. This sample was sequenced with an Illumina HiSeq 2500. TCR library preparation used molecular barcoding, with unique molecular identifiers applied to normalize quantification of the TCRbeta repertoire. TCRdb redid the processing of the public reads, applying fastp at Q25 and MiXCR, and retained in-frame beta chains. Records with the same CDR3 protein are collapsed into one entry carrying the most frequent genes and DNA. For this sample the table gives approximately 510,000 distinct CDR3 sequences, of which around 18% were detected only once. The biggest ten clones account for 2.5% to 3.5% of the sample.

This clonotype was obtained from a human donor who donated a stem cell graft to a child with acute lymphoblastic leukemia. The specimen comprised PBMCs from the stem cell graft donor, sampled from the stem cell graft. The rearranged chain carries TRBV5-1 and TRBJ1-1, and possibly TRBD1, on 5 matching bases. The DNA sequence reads TGCGCCAGCAGCTTGTCGGGGGGGTTGAACACTGAAGCTTTCTTT. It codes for CASSLSGGLNTEAFF.